A single sample gave rise to the 18 T cell receptor beta chains below, sequenced in a study of cytotoxic CD8 clonotypes in ibrutinib-treated CLL. TCRdb keeps only in-frame clones here, not all; method: immunoSEQ multiplex PCR. The table includes about 140,000 clones, approximately 80% detected once. This material consisted of PBMCs, taken after 36 months of ibrutinib treatment. Receptor source: a human donor with chronic lymphocytic leukemia.

This sequence joins TRBV10-3 and TRBJ2-7; D assignment may be TRBD1 or TRBD2 (7 bases each). The V gene lost 4 bases and the J gene lost 6 bases, with 16 bases spanning the gap. This CDR3 comprises 14 residues. Germline values: CDR1 ENHRY, CDR2 SYGVKD. Here the CDR3 DNA reads TGTGCCATCAGTGGGCGGGAGAACAGGGGCGAGCAGTACTTC. Protein: CAISGRENRGEQYF.

This chain connects TRBV5-4 to TRBJ2-5; 12 bases agree with TRBD2. V lost 2 bases, J lost 4 bases, and 12 bases stayed unmatched. The CDR3 has 18 residues. Germline V gene lookup returns CDR1 SGHNT and CDR2 YYREEE (reference sequence). CDR3 region: CASSLPSLAGGPGETQYF. The DNA for the CDR3 is TGTGCCAGCAGCTTACCCTCTCTAGCGGGAGGGCCCGGAGAGACCCAGTACTTC. The complete variable domain, with remaining parts taken from reference TRBV5-4 and TRBJ2-5, reads ETGVTQSPTHLIKTRGQQVTLRCSSQSGHNTVSWYQQALGQGPQFIFQYYREEENGRGNFPPRFSGLQFPNYSSELNVNALELDDSALYLCASSLPSLAGGPGETQYFGPGTRLLVL.

The chain combines TRBV10-3 with TRBJ1-2; perhaps TRBD1 as D (5 bases). The V and J ends lost 2 bases and 4 bases respectively, with 14 bases between them. The CDR3 has 15 amino acids. In germline, CDR1 is ENHRY, CDR2 SYGVKD. For the CDR3, the DNA is TGTGCCATCAGTGAGGCCCAGGGTGTCGGCTATGGCTACACCTTC. Translated, it gives CAISEAQGVGYGYTF.

The gene calls are TRBV2 and TRBJ2-3; no clear D. Germline CDR1 is SNHLY and CDR2 is FYNNEI. V was trimmed by 3 bases and J by 4 bases, leaving 8 bases between them. The CDR3 sequence is 13 residues long. CDR3: CASSDWVSDTQYF. CDR3 DNA sequence: TGTGCCAGCAGTGACTGGGTTTCAGATACGCAGTATTTT.

This clone came up once. This CDR3 is CASSPSSGTMNTEAFF. The CDR3 DNA reads TGTGCCAGCAGCCCTTCTTCCGGGACGATGAACACTGAAGCTTTCTTT. The J gene is TRBJ1-1, the V gene TRBV7-9; a weak D match, TRBD1 (5 bases). The CDR3 covers 16 residues. Germline assignment: CDR1 SEHNR and CDR2 FQNEAQ (reference sequence). V was cut by 5 bases and J by 0 bases, with 16 bases left in between. Complete variable domain (other parts from reference TRBV7-9 and TRBJ1-1): DTGVSQNPRHKITKRGQNVTFRCDPISEHNRLYWYRQTLGQGPEFLTYFQNEAQLEKSRLLSDRFSAERPKGSFSTLEIQRTEQGDSAMYLCASSPSSGTMNTEAFFGQGTRLTVV.

The table lists this clone with a count of one. The chain employs TRBV18 and TRBJ2-1, with 8 bases matching TRBD2. Germline values: CDR1 KGHSH, CDR2 LQKENI. The CDR3 consists of 17 residues. V was clipped by 3 bases and J by 0 bases; unmatched bases: 7. The CDR3 sequence is CASSPRSGTPSYNEQFF. The DNA for the CDR3 is TGTGCCAGCTCACCCCGTAGCGGGACACCCTCCTACAATGAGCAGTTCTTC. Using reference TRBV18 and TRBJ2-1 for the parts outside the CDR3, the full variable domain is NAGVMQNPRHLVRRRGQEARLRCSPMKGHSHVYWYRQLPEEGLKFMVYLQKENIIDESGMPKERFSAEFPKEGPSILRIQQVVRGDSAAYFCASSPRSGTPSYNEQFFGPGTRLTVL.

The chain couples TRBV29-1 to TRBJ1-2; a possible D gene is TRBD1 (6 bases). Germline CDR1 reads SQVTM; CDR2 reads ANQGSEA. The V and J ends lost 5 bases and 6 bases respectively, with 19 bases between them. The CDR3 spans 14 residues. The CDR3: CSVQLNTGFHGYTF. For the CDR3, the DNA is TGCAGCGTTCAATTAAATACAGGGTTCCATGGCTACACCTTC. Complete variable domain (other parts from reference TRBV29-1 and TRBJ1-2): SAVISQKPSRDICQRGTSLTIQCQVDSQVTMMFWYRQQPGQSLTLIATANQGSEATYESGFVIDKFPISRPNLTFSTLTVSNMSPEDSSIYLCSVQLNTGFHGYTFGSGTRLTVV.

CDR3 protein: CASSLALAGGADTQYF. CDR3 nucleotides: TGTGCCAGCAGTTTAGCTCTAGCGGGGGGCGCAGATACGCAGTATTTT. This chain links TRBV27 with TRBJ2-3; 11 bases fit TRBD2. The trim removed 2 bases at V and 4 bases at J, leaving 5 bases unmatched. This CDR3 comprises 16 residues. Germline V gives CDR1 MNHEY, CDR2 SMNVEV (reference sequence).

J is TRBJ2-7 and V is TRBV15; unclear D gene. Between the trimmed V and J ends, which lost 0 bases and 5 bases, there was a span of 20 bases. The CDR3 runs 17 residues. The V gene's germline CDR1 is LNHNV and CDR2 YYDKDF (reference sequence). The CDR3 spells CATSRDSLFGRSDEQYF. Here the CDR3 DNA reads TGTGCCACCAGCAGAGATAGCCTTTTCGGAAGGTCGGACGAGCAGTACTTC. Full variable domain (remainder filled in from reference TRBV15 and TRBJ2-7): DAMVIQNPRYQVTQFGKPVTLSCSQTLNHNVMYWYQQKSSQAPKLLFHYYDKDFNNEADTPDNFQSRRPNTSFCFLDIRSPGLGDTAMYLCATSRDSLFGRSDEQYFGPGTRLTVT.

This clone has just one count. The chain combines TRBV9 with TRBJ1-3; D is uncertain. V was cut by 3 bases and J by 3 bases, with 4 bases left in between. The V gene's germline CDR1 is SGDLS and CDR2 YYNGEE. This CDR3 is 12 amino acids long. CDR3 nucleotides: TGTGCCAGCAGCGATAGTGGAAACACCATATATTTT. It codes for CASSDSGNTIYF.

Comment on this clone: The sample contains more than one DNA sequence encoding this CDR3. The J gene is TRBJ1-5, the V gene TRBV4-1; D ambiguous. Trimming removed 0 bases from V and 4 bases from J, with 4 bases in between. This CDR3 spans 13 amino acids. Per germline, CDR1 MGHRA and CDR2 YSYEKL. CDR3 in amino acids: CASSQDRNQPQHF. CDR3 nucleotide sequence: TGCGCCAGCAGCCAAGACAGAAATCAGCCCCAGCATTTT.

This clone showed up just a few times. The chain has TRBV13 and TRBJ2-2, with 7 bases that match TRBD1. V lost 2 bases to trimming and J lost 1 base; unmatched junction nucleotides: 1. The CDR3 is made up of 15 amino acids. Germline assignment: CDR1 PRHDT and CDR2 FYEKMQ (reference sequence). The CDR3 DNA reads as TGTGCCAGCAGCTTACGGACAGGGAACACCGGGGAGCTGTTTTTT. This translates into CASSLRTGNTGELFF.

Ten or more counts support this clone. CDR3 sequence: CASSQGGRGSSYNEQFF. CDR3 coding DNA: TGCGCCAGCAGCCAAGGGGGCCGAGGTAGCTCCTACAATGAGCAGTTCTTC. V and J are TRBV4-1 and TRBJ2-1, with D tentatively TRBD1 (5 bases). V lost 1 base and J lost 0, with 13 bases in between. CDR1 and CDR2 (germline): MGHRA, YSYEKL. This CDR3 has 17 amino acids.

The J gene is TRBJ2-3, the V gene TRBV18; D possibly matches TRBD1 or TRBD2 (5 bases each). The CDR3 spans 14 residues. Germline CDR1 KGHSH, CDR2 LQKENI. The ends were cut back, 5 bases at V and 0 bases at J, with 9 bases in the middle. The CDR3 spells CASSLWGSTDTQYF. The CDR3 nucleotides are TGTGCCAGCTCATTGTGGGGGAGCACAGATACGCAGTATTTT.

This chain links TRBV4-1 with TRBJ1-6; unclear D gene. Between the trimmed V and J ends, which lost 1 base and 9 bases, there was a span of 13 bases. Germline loops: CDR1 MGHRA, CDR2 YSYEKL. The CDR3 contains 15 residues. Here the CDR3 reads CASSQVGGEGSPLHF. The CDR3 DNA reads as TGCGCCAGCAGCCAAGTGGGAGGAGAAGGTTCACCCCTCCACTTT.

The CDR3 sequence is CASSLGRLNEQFF. CDR3 DNA sequence: TGTGCCAGCAGCTTAGGCCGCCTAAATGAGCAGTTCTTC. The chain uses TRBV13 and TRBJ2-1, with D uncertain. Germline CDR1 and CDR2: PRHDT and FYEKMQ (reference sequence). This CDR3 contains 13 residues. With 0 bases removed from V and 7 bases from J, the gap between germline ends came to 7 bases.

The chain has TRBV9 and TRBJ2-2, with D unclear. V was pared by 4 bases and J by 7 bases, with 11 bases between. CDR1 is SGDLS and CDR2 is YYNGEE in the germline V gene. This CDR3 contains 13 residues. CDR3 region: CASSRFQRGELFF. The CDR3 DNA follows: TGTGCCAGCAGCAGATTCCAGCGCGGGGAGCTGTTTTTT.

The chain recombines TRBV6-1 with TRBJ1-4, with 8 bases fitting TRBD1. J gave up 0 bases and V 2 bases, and 14 bases lay outside the gene matches. Germline CDR1 and CDR2: MNHNS and SASEGT. The CDR3 totals 20 residues. DNA for the CDR3: TGTGCCAGCAGTGAATCTACGGGGACAGGCCGTTTTGCAACTAATGAAAAACTGTTTTTT. This encodes CASSESTGTGRFATNEKLFF.